The rows below give T cell receptor beta chains drawn from one sample of a study of blood T cell repertoires in COVID-19. Assay: immunoSEQ multiplex PCR; the TCRdb copy retains only in-frame clones and omits some. This table has tens of thousands of clones, around 87% appearing once. Specimen: peripheral blood. These receptors all come from an elderly man with active or convalescent COVID-19. Each CDR3 is given with its conserved first and last residue. The order of the fields is V gene, D gene, J gene, clone size, CDR3 protein, CDR3 DNA. A D gene is named only where the DNA matches it firmly. Rows give clone size only sometimes, using once, few, many, or a class for an expanded clone.

TRBV3-1/TRBV3-2	TRBD1	TRBJ1-3	.	CASSRGPGNTIYF	TGTGCCAGCAGCAGGGGGCCTGGAAACACCATATATTTT
TRBV24-1	TRBD1	TRBJ2-5	.	CATSDPPPGQQETQYF	TGTGCCACCAGTGATCCTCCCCCGGGACAGCAAGAGACCCAGTACTTC
TRBV5-1	.	TRBJ1-1	.	CASSPGQTNTEAFF	TGCGCCAGCAGCCCTGGACAGACGAACACTGAAGCTTTCTTT
TRBV19	.	TRBJ1-5	few	CATRGGQSNQPQHF	TGTGCCACCCGCGGCGGACAGAGCAATCAGCCCCAGCATTTT
TRBV7-3	TRBD2	TRBJ2-3	.	CASSQEPHAGGSGTQYF	TGTGCCAGCAGCCAAGAACCACACGCGGGAGGGTCAGGCACGCAGTATTTT
TRBV6-2/TRBV6-3	TRBD1	TRBJ2-4	.	CASSDGQGGNIQYF	TGTGCCAGCAGCGATGGACAGGGGGGGAACATTCAGTACTTC
TRBV29-1	.	TRBJ1-2	.	CSVGEGYYGYTF	TGCAGCGTTGGTGAGGGCTACTATGGCTACACCTTC
TRBV7-8	.	TRBJ1-6	.	CASSLAGLYNSPLHF	TGTGCCAGCAGCTTAGCCGGACTTTATAATTCACCCCTCCACTTT
TRBV9	.	TRBJ2-5	.	CASSVVGDSQETQYF	TGTGCCAGCAGCGTAGTCGGGGATTCACAAGAGACCCAGTACTTC
TRBV6-2/TRBV6-3	.	TRBJ1-5	.	CASSYSTSNQPQHF	TGTGCCAGCAGTTACAGCACTAGCAATCAGCCCCAGCATTTT
TRBV6-5	TRBD1	TRBJ1-4	.	CASRPTGHEKLFF	TGTGCCAGCAGACCGACAGGGCATGAAAAACTGTTTTTT
TRBV9	.	TRBJ2-3	once	CASSPQTGLSTDTQYF	TGTGCCAGCAGCCCCCAGACAGGTCTGAGCACAGATACGCAGTATTTT
TRBV24-1	.	TRBJ2-3	once	CATMGNTDTQYF	TGTGCCACCATGGGCAACACAGATACGCAGTATTTT
TRBV12-5	.	TRBJ1-1	.	CASGLAPGNTEAFF	TGTGCTAGTGGTTTGGCTCCCGGGAACACTGAAGCTTTCTTT
TRBV5-1	TRBD2	TRBJ2-4	.	CASSLGPSGRPRENIQYF	TGCGCCAGCAGCTTGGGGCCTAGCGGGAGGCCCCGTGAAAACATTCAGTACTTC